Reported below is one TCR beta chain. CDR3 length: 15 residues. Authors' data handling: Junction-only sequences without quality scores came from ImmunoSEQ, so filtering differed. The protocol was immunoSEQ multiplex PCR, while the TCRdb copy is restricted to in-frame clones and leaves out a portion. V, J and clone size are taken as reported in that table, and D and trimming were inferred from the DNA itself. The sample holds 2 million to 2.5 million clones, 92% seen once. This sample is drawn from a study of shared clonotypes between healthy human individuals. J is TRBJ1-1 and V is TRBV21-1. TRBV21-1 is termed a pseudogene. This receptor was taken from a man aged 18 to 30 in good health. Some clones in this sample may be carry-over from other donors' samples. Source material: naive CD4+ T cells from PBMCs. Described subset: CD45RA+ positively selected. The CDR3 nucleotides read TGTGCCAGCAGCACCCCCCGGGAACCGAACACTGAAGCTTTCTTT. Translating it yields CASSTPREPNTEAFF.